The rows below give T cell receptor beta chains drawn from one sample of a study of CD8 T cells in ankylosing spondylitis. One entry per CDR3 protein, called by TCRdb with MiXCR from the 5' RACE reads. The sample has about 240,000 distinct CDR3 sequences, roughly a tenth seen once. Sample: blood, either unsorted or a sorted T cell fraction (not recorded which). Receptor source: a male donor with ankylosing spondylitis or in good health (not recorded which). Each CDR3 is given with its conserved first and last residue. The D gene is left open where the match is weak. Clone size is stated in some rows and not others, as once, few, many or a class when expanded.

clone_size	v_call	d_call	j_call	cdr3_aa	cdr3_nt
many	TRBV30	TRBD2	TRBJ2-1	CAPGGFDEQFF	TGTGCCCCGGGGGGTTTCGATGAGCAGTTCTTC
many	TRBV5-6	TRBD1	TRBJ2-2	CASSPPGQGNTGELFF	TGTGCCAGCAGCCCCCCGGGACAGGGTAACACCGGGGAGCTGTTTTTT
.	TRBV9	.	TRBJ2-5	CASSPSPGSQETQYF	TGTGCCAGCAGCCCCAGTCCGGGATCCCAAGAGACCCAGTACTTC
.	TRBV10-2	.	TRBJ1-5	CASSESGATGNQPQHF	TGCGCCAGCAGTGAGTCCGGTGCAACGGGGAATCAGCCCCAGCATTTT
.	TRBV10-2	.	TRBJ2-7	CASSDGHRSSYEQYF	TGCGCCAGCAGTGACGGGCACCGGAGCTCCTACGAGCAGTACTTC
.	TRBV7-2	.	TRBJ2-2	CASSFRSGELFF	TGTGCCAGCAGCTTCCGATCCGGGGAGCTGTTTTTT
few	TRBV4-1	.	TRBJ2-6	CASSQSHFGGGTSGANVLTF	TGCGCCAGCAGCCAATCCCACTTCGGAGGGGGGACCTCTGGGGCCAACGTCCTGACTTTC
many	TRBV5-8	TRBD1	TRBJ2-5	CASSKRTGGMETQYF	TGTGCCAGCAGTAAGAGGACAGGGGGCATGGAGACCCAGTACTTC
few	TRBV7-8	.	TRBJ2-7	CASSPKENYEQYF	TGTGCCAGCAGCCCAAAGGAGAACTACGAGCAGTACTTC
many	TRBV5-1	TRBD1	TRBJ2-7	CASSSGQGGYEQYF	TGCGCCAGCAGCTCGGGACAGGGGGGCTACGAGCAGTACTTC
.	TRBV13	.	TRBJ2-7	CASSPQGGTYEQYF	TGTGCCAGCAGCCCACAGGGGGGGACCTACGAGCAGTACTTC
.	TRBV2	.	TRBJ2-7	CASSEELYFYEQYF	TGTGCCAGCAGTGAAGAACTCTACTTCTACGAGCAGTACTTC